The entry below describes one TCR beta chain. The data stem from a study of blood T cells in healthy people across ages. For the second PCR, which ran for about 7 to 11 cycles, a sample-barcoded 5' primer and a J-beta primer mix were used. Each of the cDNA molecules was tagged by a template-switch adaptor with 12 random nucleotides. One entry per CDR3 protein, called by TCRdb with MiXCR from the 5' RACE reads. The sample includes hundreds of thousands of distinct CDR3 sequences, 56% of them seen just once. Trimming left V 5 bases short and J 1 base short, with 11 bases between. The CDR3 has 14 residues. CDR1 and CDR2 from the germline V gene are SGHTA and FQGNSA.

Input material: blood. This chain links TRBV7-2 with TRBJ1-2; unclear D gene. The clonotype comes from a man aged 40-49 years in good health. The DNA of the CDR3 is TGTGCCAGCAGCCTAGATGCGGGTAACTATGGCTACACCTTC. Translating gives CASSLDAGNYGYTF.